This paragraph reports one TCR beta chain. This sample was included in a study of CD8 T cells in Susac syndrome. Looked up from germline, CDR1 is SGHRS and CDR2 is YFSETQ. There are 13 residues in the CDR3. The V segment lost 0 bases and the J segment 9 bases; nucleotides outside the gene matches: 2. Sequencing targeted TCR beta in T cells from blood (CD8+ and CD4+). A quantity of about 0.5 to 1 ug RNA underwent reverse transcription using random hexamers. MiXCR, run by TCRdb on the immunoSEQ multiplex PCR reads, gives a single entry per CDR3 protein. This sample has about 180,000 distinct CDR3 sequences, with approximately 95% found just once.

The sequenced material came from CD8+ T cells from PBMCs. The clonotype originates from a human donor with multiple sclerosis. The chain recombines TRBV5-1 with TRBJ2-1, with 8 nucleotides matching TRBD2. CDR3 in amino acids: CASSLVREGEQFF. The CDR3 region has the DNA TGCGCCAGCAGCTTGGTACGGGAGGGTGAGCAGTTCTTC.